The 28 T cell receptor beta chains below all came from one sample that was sequenced in a study of early T cells in non-severe SARS-CoV-2 infection. TCRdb ran MiXCR on the 5' RACE reads and lists one entry per CDR3 protein. The data contain 75,000 to 100,000 distinct CDR3 sequences, roughly an eighth of them singletons. Sequencing was performed on whole blood. The receptor set was obtained from an adult who was a healthcare worker with PCR-confirmed SARS-CoV-2 infection or an uninfected control (not recorded which).

The chain carries TRBV9 and TRBJ2-7, with D possibly TRBD2 on 5 matching bases. CDR3 size: 14 residues. Trimming shortened V by 0 bases and J by 0 bases, and 7 bases separated the two germline ends. The germline gives CDR1 SGDLS, CDR2 YYNGEE. The CDR3 loop is CASSVGGFSYEQYF. The CDR3, as DNA: TGTGCCAGCAGCGTAGGAGGGTTCTCCTACGAGCAGTACTTC.

The rearrangement uses TRBV29-1 and TRBJ1-1; perhaps TRBD1 as D (5 bases). Germline V gene lookup returns CDR1 SQVTM and CDR2 ANQGSEA. V was cut by 3 bases and J by 4 bases, with 15 bases left in between. The CDR3 consists of 14 residues. The CDR3 coding sequence is TGCAGCGTTGACCCTCGGTACACAGGCACTGAAGCTTTCTTT. Translating gives CSVDPRYTGTEAFF.

This clonotype was recorded a few times. The rearrangement links TRBV20-1 to TRBJ1-2; possibly TRBD1 for D (5 bases). The CDR3 has 15 residues. Germline CDR1 DFQATT, CDR2 SNEGSKA (reference sequence). V lost 6 bases to trimming and J lost 3 bases, with 20 bases between them. In DNA form, the CDR3 reads TGCAGTGCCGACAAGGGTGGGACCGAGGACTATGGCTACACCTTC. It encodes CSADKGGTEDYGYTF.

This clonotype was counted at least ten times. The chain recombines TRBV10-3 with TRBJ2-7; D is uncertain. The CDR3 is 13 amino acids. CDR1 and CDR2 from the germline V gene are ENHRY and SYGVKD. Trimming pared 0 bases from V and 11 bases from J, leaving 14 bases between. CDR3 DNA: TGTGCCATCAGTGAGTCTGCATACCCGGCTGAGTACTTC. Translation gives CAISESAYPAEYF.

This clonotype came up a few times. V gene TRBV7-9 combines with J gene TRBJ1-1; maybe TRBD1 (5 bases). CDR1 is SEHNR, CDR2 FQNEAQ, per germline (reference sequence). The CDR3 sequence is 14 residues long. The V and J ends lost 1 base and 5 bases respectively, with 11 bases between them. DNA of the CDR3: TGTGCCAGCAGCTTAGTCCTCGAGGGGACTGAAGCTTTCTTT. Translation gives CASSLVLEGTEAFF.

The chain has TRBV3-2 and TRBJ2-2; the table calls TRBD2, which could not be checked here. TRBV3-2 is marked as a pseudogene. CDR3 size: 21 residues. CDR3: CASSHQAYITSGRDNTGELFF. DNA for the CDR3: TGTGCCAGCAGCCACCAAGCCTACATTACTAGCGGGAGAGATAACACCGGGGAGCTGTTTTTT.

The sample holds a few counts of this clonotype. V gene TRBV9 combines with J gene TRBJ1-2; D gene uncertain. V shed 4 bases and J shed 0 bases, with 16 bases lying between them. CDR1 is SGDLS and CDR2 is YYNGEE in the germline V gene. The CDR3 loop spans 16 amino acids. The CDR3 protein is CASSPFQASPNYGYTF. The CDR3 DNA follows: TGTGCCAGCAGCCCTTTCCAGGCGTCCCCTAACTATGGCTACACCTTC.

This clonotype was picked up a small number of times. The V call is TRBV29-1, the J call TRBJ2-1; 7 bases are a match to TRBD2. This CDR3 has 14 amino acids. The V gene's germline CDR1 is SQVTM and CDR2 ANQGSEA. V trimming: 7 bases; J trimming: 3 bases; junction bases outside the gene matches: 9. CDR3 amino acids: CSGSRKRGYNEQFF. The CDR3 DNA reads TGCAGCGGCTCTAGGAAGCGGGGCTACAATGAGCAGTTCTTC.

V usage is TRBV20-1 and J usage is TRBJ1-2; 7 nucleotides agree with TRBD1. V was clipped by 6 bases and J by 4 bases; unmatched bases: 8. Germline V lookup: CDR1 DFQATT, CDR2 SNEGSKA (reference sequence). This CDR3 spans 13 amino acids. The CDR3 region is CSASDRVTYGYTF. In nucleotides, the CDR3 is TGCAGTGCCTCTGACAGGGTCACCTATGGCTACACCTTC.

In its sample, this clonotype was seen many times. This sequence joins TRBV24-1 and TRBJ2-3; D remains unclear. V was shortened by 7 bases and J by 6 bases, with 7 bases between the two germline ends. The germline V gene has CDR1 KGHDR and CDR2 SFDVKD. The CDR3 runs 11 residues. For the CDR3, the DNA is TGTGCCACCAGACAAGGGGATACGCAGTATTTT. This sequence encodes CATRQGDTQYF.

This clonotype came up a few times. This chain joins TRBV7-2 and TRBJ2-2; either TRBD1 or TRBD2 may supply D (5 bases each). The CDR3 has 17 amino acids. V dropped 1 base and J dropped 6 bases, with 18 bases sitting between them. The germline V gene encodes CDR1 SGHTA and CDR2 FQGNSA. The DNA of the CDR3 is TGTGCCAGCAGCTTAGTGAGGTTTACCGGGACCCCCGGGGAGCTGTTTTTT. It specifies CASSLVRFTGTPGELFF.

In this sample, this clonotype turned up many times. This chain joins TRBV7-6 and TRBJ1-1, with a tentative D call TRBD1 (6 bases). V was clipped by 5 bases and J by 3 bases, with 7 bases between them. The length of the CDR3 is 12 residues. From germline, CDR1 is SGHVS and CDR2 FNYEAQ. CDR3 nucleotide sequence: TGTGCCAGCAGCCGACAGGACACTGAAGCTTTCTTT. Its translation: CASSRQDTEAFF.

The chain is built from TRBV7-9 and TRBJ2-7; D uncertain. CDR3 length: 14 residues. Trimming left V 4 bases short and J 3 bases short, with 13 bases between. Germline V gene lookup returns CDR1 SEHNR and CDR2 FQNEAQ (reference sequence). CDR3 in amino acids: CASSYRPSDYEQYF. CDR3 sequence (DNA): TGTGCCAGCAGCTACCGTCCCAGCGACTACGAGCAGTACTTC.

The chain uses TRBV29-1 and TRBJ2-7, with 12 bases matching TRBD2. CDR1 and CDR2 from the germline V gene are SQVTM and ANQGSEA. The CDR3 has 13 amino acids. The ends lost 6 bases at V and 4 bases at J; junction bases unmatched: 4. The CDR3 sequence is CSVHGLAGYEQYF. CDR3 coding DNA: TGCAGCGTGCACGGACTAGCGGGATACGAGCAGTACTTC.

As for this clonotype: At one end the junction does not follow the germline gene, possibly because of a read error. The chain combines TRBV18 with TRBJ2-7, with 10 bases matching TRBD1. Germline V gives CDR1 KGHSH, CDR2 LQKENI. This CDR3 region has 15 residues. CDR3 sequence: CVSSTPGQGNYEQYF. The CDR3 DNA sequence: TGTGTCAGCTCGACCCCGGGACAGGGGAATTACGAGCAGTACTTC.

This sequence joins TRBV25-1 and TRBJ2-3, with 10 bases fitting TRBD1. The CDR3 runs to 15 residues. Germline CDR1 is MGHDK and CDR2 is SYGVNS. V was clipped by 3 bases and J by 4 bases; unmatched bases: 4. The CDR3 DNA reads TGTGCCAGCAGTGATTTCGGACAGGGGGCAGATACGCAGTATTTT. As protein: CASSDFGQGADTQYF.

This clonotype occurred a few times. This chain joins TRBV9 and TRBJ1-2; D is unclear. V shed 0 bases and J shed 0 bases, with 15 bases lying between them. In germline, CDR1 is SGDLS, CDR2 YYNGEE. CDR3 length: 17 amino acids. CDR3 region: CASSVVPRASPNYGYTF. The DNA for the CDR3 is TGTGCCAGCAGCGTAGTCCCCCGGGCCAGCCCTAACTATGGCTACACCTTC.

This chain connects TRBV29-1 to TRBJ1-2; the D gene is possibly TRBD1 (6 bases). The CDR3 covers 14 residues. Trimming left V 6 bases short and J 1 base short, with 15 bases between. Germline CDR1 and CDR2: SQVTM and ANQGSEA. The CDR3 nucleotides are TGCAGCGTAAAAGGACAGCTTGTTAACTATGGCTACACCTTC. Amino acids: CSVKGQLVNYGYTF.

As concerns this clonotype: One end of the junction does not line up with germline, which may come from a read error. This sequence joins TRBV7-9 and TRBJ2-7; TRBD1 matches 9 bases. Germline values: CDR1 SEHNR, CDR2 FQNEAQ (reference sequence). This CDR3 is built from 13 residues. The CDR3 region is CASSWDRASEQNF. Here the CDR3 DNA reads TGTGCCAGCAGCTGGGACAGGGCAAGCGAGCAGAACTTC.

CDR3 protein: CASSLWGAGSYEQYF. As DNA, the CDR3 is TGTGCCAGCAGCCTCTGGGGGGCTGGCTCCTACGAGCAGTACTTC. The chain joins TRBV5-5 to TRBJ2-7; D is tentatively TRBD1 or TRBD2 (6 bases each). This CDR3 has 15 amino acids. Germline V CDR1 and CDR2: SGHKS, YYEKEE (reference sequence). Trimming took 4 bases from V and 0 from J, leaving 14 bases between them. The whole variable domain, filled in from reference TRBV5-5 and TRBJ2-7, reads DAGVTQSPTHLIKTRGQQVTLRCSPISGHKSVSWYQQVLGQGPQFIFQYYEKEERGRGNFPDRFSARQFPNYSSELNVNALLLGDSALYLCASSLWGAGSYEQYFGPGTRLTVT.

This clonotype was seen more than once but under ten times. The CDR3 region has the DNA TGCAGTGCTAGAGGGGACAGAAAGAGAGGGGGTCAGCCCCAGCATTTT. This codes for CSARGDRKRGGQPQHF. V gene TRBV20-1 combines with J gene TRBJ1-5; 7 bases line up with TRBD1. The V and J ends lost 1 base and 6 bases, in that order; junction bases with no gene match: 12. The CDR3 is 16 amino acids. CDR1 is DFQATT and CDR2 is SNEGSKA in the germline V gene (reference sequence).

This clonotype was observed many times. This chain uses TRBV30 with TRBJ2-2; D is undetermined. Germline V CDR1 and CDR2: GTSNPN, SVGIG (reference sequence). This CDR3 is 14 amino acids long. Trimming stripped 7 bases from V and 1 base from J, with 13 bases between. The CDR3 region is CASLMNQNTGELFF. The CDR3 bases are TGTGCCTCCCTCATGAACCAGAACACCGGGGAGCTGTTTTTT.

In this sample, this clonotype turned up many times. The chain's CDR3 is CASSLTPDAPLYNEQFF. The CDR3 DNA reads TGTGCCAGCAGTTTAACCCCGGACGCGCCCCTTTACAATGAGCAGTTCTTC. The rearrangement links TRBV27 to TRBJ2-1; D is uncertain. Germline CDR1 MNHEY, CDR2 SMNVEV (reference sequence). The CDR3 is 17 amino acids. V lost 2 bases, J lost 4 bases, and 18 bases lay in between.

In its sample, this clonotype was seen many times. This chain uses TRBV18 with TRBJ1-1; D gene uncertain. Germline CDR1 is KGHSH and CDR2 is LQKENI. There are 16 residues in the CDR3. Trimming cost V 6 bases and J 6 bases, with 23 bases left between them. DNA for the CDR3: TGTGCCAGCTCTCCGACCGGTGCCAAACGAAACCCTGAAGCTTTCTTT. It specifies CASSPTGAKRNPEAFF.

This clonotype was seen more than once but under ten times. The chain recombines TRBV5-1 with TRBJ1-1, with D maybe TRBD1 (6 bases). This CDR3 comprises 15 residues. Germline-derived CDR1 and CDR2 are SGHRS and YFSETQ. Trimming took 4 bases from V and 7 from J, leaving 20 bases between them. CDR3 residues: CASSLDSLRIDEAFF. Written as DNA, the CDR3 is TGCGCCAGCAGCCTGGACAGCCTTCGAATTGATGAAGCTTTCTTT.

This rearrangement joins TRBV6-6 to TRBJ1-6; D is possibly TRBD1 (6 bases). The CDR3 has 16 residues. Germline lookup yields CDR1 MNHNY and CDR2 SVGAGI (reference sequence). Trimming removed 2 bases from V and 10 bases from J, with 18 bases in between. The CDR3 region has the DNA TGTGCCAGCAGTTACGCCTTAGGGGGGCCTAGGTCACCCCTCCACTTT. Its translation: CASSYALGGPRSPLHF.

This clonotype was picked up a small number of times. The chain combines TRBV6-5 with TRBJ2-3; TRBD2 agrees at 8 bases. V was clipped by 3 bases and J by 1 base; unmatched bases: 6. The CDR3 spans 16 residues. Germline CDR1 MNHEY, CDR2 SVGAGI. CDR3 amino acids: CASSYRGGAGTDTQYF. Written as DNA, the CDR3 is TGTGCCAGCAGTTATCGGGGGGGCGCAGGCACAGATACGCAGTATTTT.

This clonotype turned up a few times. The chain is built from TRBV29-1 and TRBJ2-7; D could derive from TRBD1 or TRBD2 (10 bases each). The germline CDR1 and CDR2 sequences are SQVTM and ANQGSEA. The CDR3 length is 17 residues. V was trimmed by 7 bases and J by 0 bases, leaving 25 bases between them. The CDR3 loop reads CSAAGQGSSGSSYEQYF. The CDR3 nucleotides are TGCAGCGCAGCGGGACAGGGGTCTAGCGGGAGCTCCTACGAGCAGTACTTC.